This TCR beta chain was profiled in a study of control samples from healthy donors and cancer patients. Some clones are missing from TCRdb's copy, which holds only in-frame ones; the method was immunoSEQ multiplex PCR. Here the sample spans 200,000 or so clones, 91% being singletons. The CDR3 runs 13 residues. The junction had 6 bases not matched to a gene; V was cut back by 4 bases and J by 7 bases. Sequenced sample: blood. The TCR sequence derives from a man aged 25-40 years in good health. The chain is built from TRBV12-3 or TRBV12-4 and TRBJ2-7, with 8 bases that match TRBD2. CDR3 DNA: TGTGCCAGCAGTTCCGGGGGGGCCTTGGAGCAGTACTTC. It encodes CASSSGGALEQYF.